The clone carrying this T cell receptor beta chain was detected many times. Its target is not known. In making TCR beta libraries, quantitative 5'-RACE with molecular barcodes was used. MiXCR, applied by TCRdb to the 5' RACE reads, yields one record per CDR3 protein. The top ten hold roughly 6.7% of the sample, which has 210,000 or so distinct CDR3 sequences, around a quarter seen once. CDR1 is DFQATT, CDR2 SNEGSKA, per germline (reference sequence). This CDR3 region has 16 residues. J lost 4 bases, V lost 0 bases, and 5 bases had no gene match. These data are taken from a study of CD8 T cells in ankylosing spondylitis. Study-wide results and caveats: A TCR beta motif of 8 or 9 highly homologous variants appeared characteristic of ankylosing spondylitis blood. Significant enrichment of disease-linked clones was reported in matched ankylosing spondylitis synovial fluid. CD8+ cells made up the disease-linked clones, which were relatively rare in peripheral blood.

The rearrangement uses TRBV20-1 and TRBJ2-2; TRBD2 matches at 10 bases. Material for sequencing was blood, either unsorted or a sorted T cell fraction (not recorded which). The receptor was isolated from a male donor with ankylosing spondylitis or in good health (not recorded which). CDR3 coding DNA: TGCAGTGCTAGAGAGAGCGGGAGGGCTAGCACCGGGGAGCTGTTTTTT. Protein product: CSARESGRASTGELFF.